This passage covers 15 T cell receptor beta chains from one sample sequenced in a study of glioma-infiltrating T cells. The iRepertoire nested amplicon-rescue multiplex PCR amplified TCR alpha and beta CDR3s from RNA. Via MiXCR, TCRdb re-called the multiplex PCR reads, giving one row per CDR3 protein. The sample carries 150,000 to 200,000 distinct CDR3 sequences, 32% recorded once. Sequencing used glioma tissue, nonneoplastic brain tissue, or PBMCs (not recorded which). These receptor sequences come from a human donor with low-grade glioma or glioblastoma, undergoing nonglioma brain surgery, or in good health (not recorded which).

Many counts were recorded for this clonotype. J is TRBJ2-7 and V is TRBV20-1; the D gene is possibly TRBD1 (5 bases). This CDR3 spans 13 amino acids. Deletions cut 4 bases from V and 2 bases from J, with 12 bases between. The germline gives CDR1 DFQATT, CDR2 SNEGSKA (reference sequence). CDR3 DNA sequence: TGCAGTGCTACACCAGTGACAGCCTACGAGCAGTACTTC. This codes for CSATPVTAYEQYF.

This clonotype was counted ten times or more. The gene calls are TRBV4-3 and TRBJ2-2; 7 nucleotides align to TRBD2. CDR3 length equals 15 residues. Germline-derived CDR1 and CDR2 are LGHNA and YSLEER. V shed 5 bases, J shed 7 bases, and the junction held 10 bases outside the gene matches. CDR3 DNA sequence: TGCGCCAGCAGCGGGGGGGGACTGGAGGTCGGGGAGCTGTTTTTT. Its translation: CASSGGGLEVGELFF.

This clonotype was counted only a few times. This chain links TRBV7-9 with TRBJ2-5; D is ambiguous. CDR3 size: 15 residues. The V and J ends lost 0 bases and 0 bases respectively, with 8 bases between them. Germline values: CDR1 SEHNR, CDR2 FQNEAQ (reference sequence). CDR3 protein: CASSLAVKDQETQYF. The CDR3 bases are TGTGCCAGCAGCTTAGCGGTAAAGGACCAAGAGACCCAGTACTTC.

This clonotype was detected many times. The chain links TRBV7-2 to TRBJ2-1; 14 nucleotides align to TRBD2. Germline V gives CDR1 SGHTA, CDR2 FQGNSA. CDR3 length equals 16 residues. After removal of 5 bases from V and 3 bases from J, the junction contained 3 bases not matched to a gene. CDR3 sequence: CASSGTSGRVYNEQFF. CDR3 nucleotide sequence: TGTGCCAGCAGCGGGACTAGCGGGAGAGTCTACAATGAGCAGTTCTTC.

This clonotype was recorded a few times. This CDR3 is CASKGRTGEETQYF. CDR3 sequence (DNA): TGTGCCAGCAAGGGGCGGACCGGGGAAGAGACCCAGTACTTC. This rearrangement joins TRBV2 to TRBJ2-5; perhaps D is TRBD1 or TRBD2 (5 bases each). The CDR3 has 14 residues. Germline CDR1 SNHLY, CDR2 FYNNEI. The V and J ends lost 7 bases and 3 bases respectively, with 15 bases between them.

The V gene is TRBV30, the J gene TRBJ2-1; TRBD2 is a possible D gene (6 bases). V shed 5 bases and J shed 6 bases, with 11 bases lying between them. The CDR3 has 12 residues. Germline CDR1 is GTSNPN and CDR2 is SVGIG (reference sequence). CDR3 region: CAWGDSPNEQFF. Written as DNA, the CDR3 is TGTGCCTGGGGGGACTCGCCCAATGAGCAGTTCTTC.

This clonotype has ten or more counts. V usage is TRBV20-1 and J usage is TRBJ2-5; 12 nucleotides agree with TRBD1. The CDR3 contains 17 residues. Looked up from germline, CDR1 is DFQATT and CDR2 is SNEGSKA (reference sequence). The J segment lost 5 bases and the V segment lost 3 bases, leaving 13 bases of the junction unmatched. As DNA, the CDR3 is TGCAGTGCTAGTAGGGACAGGGGGCGCTTAGGAGAGGAGACCCAGTACTTC. This sequence encodes CSASRDRGRLGEETQYF.

This clonotype showed up many times. J is TRBJ2-4 and V is TRBV20-1; 7 positions match TRBD1. The CDR3 spans 14 residues. Germline CDR1 reads DFQATT; CDR2 reads SNEGSKA (reference sequence). V lost 4 bases and J lost 6; bases outside the gene matches: 9. The CDR3 region has the DNA TGCAGTGCTACTACGACAGGGAAGGGAAACATTCAGTACTTC. Amino acids: CSATTTGKGNIQYF.

This clonotype was seen repeatedly, ten times or more. The gene calls are TRBV14 and TRBJ2-2; D unclear. Looked up from germline, CDR1 is SGHDN and CDR2 is FVKESK. This CDR3 spans 14 amino acids. The V and J ends lost 4 bases and 3 bases respectively, with 9 bases between them. The chain's CDR3 is CASSPTRHTGELFF. Written as DNA, the CDR3 is TGTGCCAGCAGCCCAACGCGCCACACCGGGGAGCTGTTTTTT.

CDR3 DNA: TGTGCCATCAGTGAGTCGGAGGGGATGGGGACCCAGTACTTC. This translates into CAISESEGMGTQYF. The chain employs TRBV10-3 and TRBJ2-5; D might be TRBD2 (6 bases). Germline CDR1 and CDR2: ENHRY and SYGVKD. Trimming shortened V by 0 bases and J by 7 bases, and 12 bases separated the two germline ends. The length of the CDR3 is 14 residues.

The chain joins TRBV7-2 to TRBJ1-5; TRBD1 agrees at 7 bases. Per the germline V gene, CDR1 is SGHTA and CDR2 is FQGNSA. The J segment lost 4 bases and the V segment lost 4 bases, leaving 7 bases of the junction unmatched. The CDR3 runs 15 residues. The CDR3 sequence: CASSWGQYPNQPQHF. The CDR3 bases are TGTGCCAGCAGCTGGGGACAGTACCCTAATCAGCCCCAGCATTTT.

The chain couples TRBV4-2 to TRBJ2-1, with 9 nucleotides matching TRBD2. After removal of 4 bases from V and 2 bases from J, the junction contained 6 bases not matched to a gene. The CDR3 runs 16 residues. Germline CDR1 is LGHNA and CDR2 is YNFKEQ. CDR3 region: CASSRVAGATYNEQFF. Here the CDR3 DNA reads TGTGCCAGCAGCCGAGTAGCGGGAGCCACCTACAATGAGCAGTTCTTC.

Remarks on this clonotype: A much larger clone is a single base away; this may be a read error. The chain recombines TRBV7-2 with TRBJ2-7, with 10 bases that match TRBD1. CDR1 SGHTA and CDR2 FQGNSA come from the germline V gene. The CDR3 runs to 15 residues. Trimming took 0 bases from V and 9 from J; bases not matched to a gene: 8. Written as DNA, the CDR3 is TGTGCCAGCAGCTTAGCGACAGGGGGCGTTAACGGGCAGTACTTC. Translation: CASSLATGGVNGQYF.

As for this clonotype: It may be a read error: a sequence one base away is much more abundant. V and J are TRBV6-1 and TRBJ2-3, with D perhaps TRBD1 (5 bases). Germline V gene lookup returns CDR1 MNHNS and CDR2 SASEGT. This CDR3 region has 15 residues. The CDR3 loop is CASSPGFGGTDTEYF. CDR3 nucleotide sequence: TGTGCCAGCAGCCCAGGGTTTGGCGGCACAGATACGGAGTATTTT.

This chain joins TRBV19 and TRBJ2-1; 8 positions match TRBD1. V shed 4 bases, J shed 3 bases, and the junction held 8 bases outside the gene matches. The germline gives CDR1 LNHDA, CDR2 SQIVND (reference sequence). There are 16 residues in the CDR3. The CDR3 here is CASSRGSGQGYNEQFF. The CDR3 region has the DNA TGTGCCAGTAGTAGGGGGAGTGGACAGGGCTACAATGAGCAGTTCTTC.